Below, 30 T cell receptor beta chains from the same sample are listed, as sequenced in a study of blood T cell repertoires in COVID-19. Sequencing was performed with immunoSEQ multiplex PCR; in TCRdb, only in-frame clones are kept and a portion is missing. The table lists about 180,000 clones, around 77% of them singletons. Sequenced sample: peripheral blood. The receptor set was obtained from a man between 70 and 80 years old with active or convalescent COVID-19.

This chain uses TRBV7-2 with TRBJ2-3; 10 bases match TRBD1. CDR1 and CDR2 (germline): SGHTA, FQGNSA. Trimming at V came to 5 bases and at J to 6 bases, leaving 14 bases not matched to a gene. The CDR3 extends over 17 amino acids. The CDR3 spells CASSQGTGDPNWDTQYF. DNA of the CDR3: TGTGCCAGCAGCCAAGGGACAGGGGACCCCAATTGGGATACGCAGTATTTT.

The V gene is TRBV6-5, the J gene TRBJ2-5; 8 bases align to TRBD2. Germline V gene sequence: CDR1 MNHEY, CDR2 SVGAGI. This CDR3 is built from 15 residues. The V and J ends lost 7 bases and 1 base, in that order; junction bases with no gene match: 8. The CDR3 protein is CASNYLAGPQETQYF. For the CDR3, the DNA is TGTGCCAGCAACTATTTAGCGGGGCCCCAAGAGACCCAGTACTTC.

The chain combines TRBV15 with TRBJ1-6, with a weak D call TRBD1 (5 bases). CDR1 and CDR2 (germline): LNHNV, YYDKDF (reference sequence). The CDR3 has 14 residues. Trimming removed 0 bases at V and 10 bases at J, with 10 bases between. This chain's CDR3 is CATSRDNGGSPLHF. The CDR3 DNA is TGTGCCACCAGCAGAGATAATGGGGGGTCACCCCTCCACTTT.

The CDR3 spells CASSLAASRSGNTIYF. In DNA form, the CDR3 reads TGTGCCAGCAGCTTAGCGGCCTCGAGGTCTGGAAACACCATATATTTT. The genes are TRBV7-2 and TRBJ1-3; D call uncertain. The length of the CDR3 is 16 residues. Between the trimmed V and J ends, which lost 0 bases and 1 base, there was a span of 10 bases. CDR1 SGHTA and CDR2 FQGNSA come from the germline V gene.

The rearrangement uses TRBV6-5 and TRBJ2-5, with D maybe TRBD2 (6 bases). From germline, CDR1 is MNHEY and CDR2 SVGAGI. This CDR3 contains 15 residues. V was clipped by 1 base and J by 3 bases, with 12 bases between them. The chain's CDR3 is CASSYFGTEKETQYF. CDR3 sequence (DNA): TGTGCCAGCAGTTACTTCGGGACTGAAAAAGAGACCCAGTACTTC.

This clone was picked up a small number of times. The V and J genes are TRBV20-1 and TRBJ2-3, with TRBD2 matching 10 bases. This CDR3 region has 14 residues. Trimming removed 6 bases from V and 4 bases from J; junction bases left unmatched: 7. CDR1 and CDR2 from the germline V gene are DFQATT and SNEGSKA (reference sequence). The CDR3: CSASSSGSSDTQYF. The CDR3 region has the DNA TGCAGTGCCAGTTCTAGCGGGAGTTCAGATACGCAGTATTTT.

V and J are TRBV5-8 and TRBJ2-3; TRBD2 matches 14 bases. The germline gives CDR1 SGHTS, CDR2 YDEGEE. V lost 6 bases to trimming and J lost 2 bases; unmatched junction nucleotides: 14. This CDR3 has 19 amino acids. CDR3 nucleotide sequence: TGTGCCAGCACCCAGGGCGGGACTAGCGGGGGATTATACACAGATACGCAGTATTTT. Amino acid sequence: CASTQGGTSGGLYTDTQYF.

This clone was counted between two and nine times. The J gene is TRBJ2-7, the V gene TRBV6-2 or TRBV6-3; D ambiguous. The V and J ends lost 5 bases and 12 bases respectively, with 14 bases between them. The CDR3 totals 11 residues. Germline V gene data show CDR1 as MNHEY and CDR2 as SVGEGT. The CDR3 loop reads CASSNPRGSYF. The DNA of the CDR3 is TGTGCCAGCAGTAACCCCAGAGGATCGTACTTC.

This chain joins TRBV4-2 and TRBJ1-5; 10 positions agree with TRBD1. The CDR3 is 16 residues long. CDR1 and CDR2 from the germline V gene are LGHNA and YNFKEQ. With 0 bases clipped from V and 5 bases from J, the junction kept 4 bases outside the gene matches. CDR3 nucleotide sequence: TGTGCCAGCAGCCAAGACCGGGACAGGGGTGATCAGCCCCAGCATTTT. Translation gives CASSQDRDRGDQPQHF.

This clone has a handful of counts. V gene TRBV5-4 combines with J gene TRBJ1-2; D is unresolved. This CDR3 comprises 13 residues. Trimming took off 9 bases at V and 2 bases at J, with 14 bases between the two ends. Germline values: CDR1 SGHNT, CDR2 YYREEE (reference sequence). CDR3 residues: CATRRAANYGYTF. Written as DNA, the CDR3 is TGTGCCACCAGAAGAGCAGCGAACTATGGCTACACCTTC.

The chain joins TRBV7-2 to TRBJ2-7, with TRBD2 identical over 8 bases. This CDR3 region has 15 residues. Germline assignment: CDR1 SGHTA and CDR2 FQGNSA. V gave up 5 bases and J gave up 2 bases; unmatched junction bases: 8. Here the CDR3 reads CASSPTSGSTYEQYF. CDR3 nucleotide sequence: TGTGCCAGCAGCCCAACTAGCGGCTCAACCTACGAGCAGTACTTC.

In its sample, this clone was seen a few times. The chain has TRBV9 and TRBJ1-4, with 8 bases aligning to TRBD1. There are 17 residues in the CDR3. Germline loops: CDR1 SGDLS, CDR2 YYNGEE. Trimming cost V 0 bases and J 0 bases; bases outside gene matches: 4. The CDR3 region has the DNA TGTGCCAGCAGCGTAGGGGGGGGACAGGCAACTAATGAAAAACTGTTTTTT. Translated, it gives CASSVGGGQATNEKLFF.

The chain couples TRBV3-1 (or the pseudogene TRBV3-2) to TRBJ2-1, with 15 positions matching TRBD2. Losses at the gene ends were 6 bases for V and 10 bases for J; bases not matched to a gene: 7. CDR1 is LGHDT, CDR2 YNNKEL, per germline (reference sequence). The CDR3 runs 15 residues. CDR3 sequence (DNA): TGTGCCAGCAGGAAGGGGACTAGCGGGAGGTGGGAGCAGTTCTTC. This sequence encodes CASRKGTSGRWEQFF.

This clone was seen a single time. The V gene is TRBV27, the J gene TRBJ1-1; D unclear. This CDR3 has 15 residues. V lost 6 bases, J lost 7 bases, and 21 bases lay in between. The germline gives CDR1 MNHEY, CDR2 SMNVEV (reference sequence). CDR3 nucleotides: TGTGCCAGCAGAACGGACTCCCGGTCTTGGAGTGAAGCTTTCTTT. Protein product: CASRTDSRSWSEAFF.

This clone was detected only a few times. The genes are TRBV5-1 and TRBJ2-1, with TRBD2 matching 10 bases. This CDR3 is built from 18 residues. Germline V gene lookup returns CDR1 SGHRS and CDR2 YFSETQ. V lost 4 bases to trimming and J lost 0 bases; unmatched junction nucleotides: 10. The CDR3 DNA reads TGCGCCAGCAGCCCCCTAGCGGGGGAACCTAACTCCTACAATGAGCAGTTCTTC. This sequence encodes CASSPLAGEPNSYNEQFF.

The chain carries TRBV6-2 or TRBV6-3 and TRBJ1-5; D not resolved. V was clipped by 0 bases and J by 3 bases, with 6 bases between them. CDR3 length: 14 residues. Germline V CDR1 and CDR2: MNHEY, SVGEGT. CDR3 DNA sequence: TGTGCCAGCAGTTACTCGAACTTCAATCAGCCCCAGCATTTT. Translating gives CASSYSNFNQPQHF.

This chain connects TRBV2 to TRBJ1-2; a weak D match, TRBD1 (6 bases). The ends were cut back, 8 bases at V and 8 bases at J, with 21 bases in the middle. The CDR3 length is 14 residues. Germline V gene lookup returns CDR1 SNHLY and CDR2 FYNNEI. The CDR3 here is CASHYGWTERGYTF. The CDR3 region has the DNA TGTGCCAGCCACTACGGATGGACAGAAAGGGGCTACACCTTC.

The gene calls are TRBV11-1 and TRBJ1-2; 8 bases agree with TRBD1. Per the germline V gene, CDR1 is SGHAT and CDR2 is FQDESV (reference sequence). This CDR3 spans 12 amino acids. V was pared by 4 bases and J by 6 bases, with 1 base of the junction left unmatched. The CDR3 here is CASSWTGNGYTF. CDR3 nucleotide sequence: TGTGCCAGCAGCTGGACAGGGAATGGCTACACCTTC.

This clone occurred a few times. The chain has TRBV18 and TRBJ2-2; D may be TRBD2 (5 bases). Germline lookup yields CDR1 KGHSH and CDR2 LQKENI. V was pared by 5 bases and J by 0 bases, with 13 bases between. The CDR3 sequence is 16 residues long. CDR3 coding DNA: TGTGCCAGCTCATTAGCGCAGCCCGCGAACACCGGGGAGCTGTTTTTT. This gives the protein CASSLAQPANTGELFF.

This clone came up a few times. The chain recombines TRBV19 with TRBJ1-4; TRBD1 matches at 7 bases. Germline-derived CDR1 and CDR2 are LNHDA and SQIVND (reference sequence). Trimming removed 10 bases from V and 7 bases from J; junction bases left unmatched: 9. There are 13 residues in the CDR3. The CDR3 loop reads CATLGDSPEKLFF. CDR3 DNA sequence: TGTGCCACCCTCGGGGACAGCCCTGAAAAACTGTTTTTT.

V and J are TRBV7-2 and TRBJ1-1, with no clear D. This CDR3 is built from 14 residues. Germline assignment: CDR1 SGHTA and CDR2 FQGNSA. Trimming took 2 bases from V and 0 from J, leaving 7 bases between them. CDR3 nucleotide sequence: TGTGCCAGCAGCTTAAGTTCTATGAACACTGAAGCTTTCTTT. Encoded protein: CASSLSSMNTEAFF.

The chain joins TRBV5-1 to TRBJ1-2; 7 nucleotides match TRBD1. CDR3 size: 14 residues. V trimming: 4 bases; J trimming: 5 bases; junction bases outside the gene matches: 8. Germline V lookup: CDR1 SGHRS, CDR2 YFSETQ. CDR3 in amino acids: CASSPSDRNYGYTF. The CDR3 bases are TGCGCCAGCAGCCCGTCGGACAGGAATTATGGCTACACCTTC.

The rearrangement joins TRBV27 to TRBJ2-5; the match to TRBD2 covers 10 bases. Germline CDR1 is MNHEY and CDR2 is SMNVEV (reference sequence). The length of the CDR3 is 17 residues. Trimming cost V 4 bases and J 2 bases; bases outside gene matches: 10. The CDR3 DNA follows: TGTGCCAGCAGTTCAAATTTACTAGCGGGGTTACAAGAGACCCAGTACTTC. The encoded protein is CASSSNLLAGLQETQYF.

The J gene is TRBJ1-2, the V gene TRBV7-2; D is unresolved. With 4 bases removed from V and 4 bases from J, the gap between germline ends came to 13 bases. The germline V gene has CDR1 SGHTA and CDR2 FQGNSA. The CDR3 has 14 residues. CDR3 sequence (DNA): TGTGCCAGCAGCTCCGGAGGGAATCTCTATGGCTACACCTTC. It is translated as CASSSGGNLYGYTF. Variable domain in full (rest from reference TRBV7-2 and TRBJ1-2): GAGVSQSPSNKVTEKGKDVELRCDPISGHTALYWYRQSLGQGLEFLIYFQGNSAPDKSGLPSDRFSAERTGGSVSTLTIQRTQQEDSAVYLCASSSGGNLYGYTFGSGTRLTVV.

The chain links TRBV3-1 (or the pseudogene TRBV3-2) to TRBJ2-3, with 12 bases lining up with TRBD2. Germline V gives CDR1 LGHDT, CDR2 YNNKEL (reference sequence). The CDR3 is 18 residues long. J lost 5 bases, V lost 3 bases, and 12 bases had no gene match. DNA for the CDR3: TGTGCCAGCAGCCAGTGGCCTCTAGCGGGAGGGATGCAAGATACGCAGTATTTT. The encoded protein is CASSQWPLAGGMQDTQYF.

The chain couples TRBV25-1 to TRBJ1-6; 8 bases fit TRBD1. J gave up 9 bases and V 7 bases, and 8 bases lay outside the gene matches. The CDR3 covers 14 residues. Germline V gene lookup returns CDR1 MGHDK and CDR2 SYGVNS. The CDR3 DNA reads TGTGCCAGCAACCGAGGGACAGGATCTTCACCCCTCCACTTT. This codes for CASNRGTGSSPLHF.

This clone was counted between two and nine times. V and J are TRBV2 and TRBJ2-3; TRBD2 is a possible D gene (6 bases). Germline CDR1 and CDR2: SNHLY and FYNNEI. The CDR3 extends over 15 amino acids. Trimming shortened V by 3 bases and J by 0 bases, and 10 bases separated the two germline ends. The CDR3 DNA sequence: TGTGCCAGCAGTGACCTCGGGAGAAGCACAGATACGCAGTATTTT. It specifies CASSDLGRSTDTQYF.

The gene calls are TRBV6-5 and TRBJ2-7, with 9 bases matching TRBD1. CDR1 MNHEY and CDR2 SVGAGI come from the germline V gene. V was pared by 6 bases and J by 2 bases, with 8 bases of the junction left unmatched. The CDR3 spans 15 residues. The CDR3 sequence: CASSSQGTGTYEQYF. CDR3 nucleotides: TGTGCCAGCAGCTCCCAAGGGACAGGGACCTACGAGCAGTACTTC.

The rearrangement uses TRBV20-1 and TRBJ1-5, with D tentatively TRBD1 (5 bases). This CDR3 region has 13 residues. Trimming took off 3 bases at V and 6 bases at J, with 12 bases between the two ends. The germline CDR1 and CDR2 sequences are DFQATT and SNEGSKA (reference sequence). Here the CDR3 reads CSASPRVRQPQHF. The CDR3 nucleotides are TGCAGTGCTAGTCCCAGGGTACGTCAGCCCCAGCATTTT.

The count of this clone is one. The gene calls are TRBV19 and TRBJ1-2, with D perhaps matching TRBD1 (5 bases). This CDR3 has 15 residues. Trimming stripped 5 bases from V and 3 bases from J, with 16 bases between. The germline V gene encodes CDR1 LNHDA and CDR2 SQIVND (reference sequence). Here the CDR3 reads CASSPDFDSYYGYTF. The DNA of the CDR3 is TGTGCCAGTAGTCCCGATTTTGACAGCTACTATGGCTACACCTTC.